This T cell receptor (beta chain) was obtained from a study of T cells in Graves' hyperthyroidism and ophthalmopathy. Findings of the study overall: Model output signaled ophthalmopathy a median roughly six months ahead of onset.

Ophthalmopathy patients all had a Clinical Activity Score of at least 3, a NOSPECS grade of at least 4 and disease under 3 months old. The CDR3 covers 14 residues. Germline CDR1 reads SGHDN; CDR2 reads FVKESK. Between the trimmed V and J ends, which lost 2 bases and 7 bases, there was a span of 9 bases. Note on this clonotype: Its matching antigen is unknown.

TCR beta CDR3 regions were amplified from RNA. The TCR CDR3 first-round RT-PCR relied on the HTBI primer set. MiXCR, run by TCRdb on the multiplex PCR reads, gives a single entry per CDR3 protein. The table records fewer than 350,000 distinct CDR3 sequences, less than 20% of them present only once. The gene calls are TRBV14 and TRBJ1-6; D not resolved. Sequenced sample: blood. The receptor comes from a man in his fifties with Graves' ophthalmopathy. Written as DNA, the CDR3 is TGTGCCAGCAGCCAACATCTTGGGAATTCACCCCTCCACTTT. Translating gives CASSQHLGNSPLHF.